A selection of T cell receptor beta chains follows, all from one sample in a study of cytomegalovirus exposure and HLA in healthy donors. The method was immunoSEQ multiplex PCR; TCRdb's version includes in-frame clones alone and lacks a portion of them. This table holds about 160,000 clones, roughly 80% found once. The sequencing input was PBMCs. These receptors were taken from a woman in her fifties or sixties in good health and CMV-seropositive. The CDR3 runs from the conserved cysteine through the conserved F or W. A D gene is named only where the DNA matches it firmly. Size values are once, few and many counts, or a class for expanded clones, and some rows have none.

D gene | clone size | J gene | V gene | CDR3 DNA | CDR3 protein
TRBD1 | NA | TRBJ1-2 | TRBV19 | TGTGCCAGCGGGGACAGGGATAGCTATGGCTACACCTTC | CASGDRDSYGYTF
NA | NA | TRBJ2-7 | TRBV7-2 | TGTGCCAGCAGCCCCACGGTAGCGGAGCAGTACTTC | CASSPTVAEQYF
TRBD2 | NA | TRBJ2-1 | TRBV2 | TGTGCCAGCAGTGTTTCGCGGGGGGAGGGTGAGCAGTTCTTC | CASSVSRGEGEQFF
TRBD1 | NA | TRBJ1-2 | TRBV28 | TGTGCCAGCAGTTTACCGACCGGACAGGGCCATGGCTACACCTTC | CASSLPTGQGHGYTF
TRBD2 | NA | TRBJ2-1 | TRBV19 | TGTGCCAGTAGTTCCAACGGGGGGGCCAATGAGCAGTTCTTC | CASSSNGGANEQFF
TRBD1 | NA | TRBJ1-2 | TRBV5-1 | TGCGCCAGCAGCTTGGCCGGGACAGTATCAGCCTATGGCTACACCTTC | CASSLAGTVSAYGYTF
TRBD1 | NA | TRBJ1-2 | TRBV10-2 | TGCGCCAGCAACATGAGACAGGGCCTACACACCTTC | CASNMRQGLHTF
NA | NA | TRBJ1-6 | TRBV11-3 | TGTGCCAGCAGCTTCGAGGGACACAGAGGTAGTTCACCCCTCCACTTT | CASSFEGHRGSSPLHF
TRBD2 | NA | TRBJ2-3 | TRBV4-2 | TGTGCCAGCAGCCAAGGTTCATGGACTAGGTCCACAGATACGCAGTATTTT | CASSQGSWTRSTDTQYF
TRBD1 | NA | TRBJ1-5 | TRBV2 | TGTGCCAGCAGTGAAGGGGGGGACAGAGGGCAGCCCCAGCATTTT | CASSEGGDRGQPQHF
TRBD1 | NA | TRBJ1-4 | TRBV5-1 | TGCGCCAGCAGCTCGCAAGACAGGGGGCGGGAAAAACTGTTTTTT | CASSSQDRGREKLFF
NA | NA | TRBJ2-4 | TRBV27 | TGTGCCAGCACCGATACAGGGCGCTGGTACTTC | CASTDTGRWYF
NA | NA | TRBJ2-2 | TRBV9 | TGTGCCAGCAGCGAGGGGTCCCTCACCGGGGAGCTGTTTTTT | CASSEGSLTGELFF
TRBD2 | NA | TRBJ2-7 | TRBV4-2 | TGTGCCAGCAGCCAAGTTAGCGGGGGGCCTTCCTACGAGCAGTACTTC | CASSQVSGGPSYEQYF
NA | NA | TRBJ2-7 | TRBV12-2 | TGTGCAAGTCGCTTAGCCCTCAGGGTGAGCTCCTACGAGCAGTACTTC | CASRLALRVSSYEQYF
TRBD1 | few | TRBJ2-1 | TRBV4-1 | TGCGCCAGCAGCTTCGACAGGGGGCAGAAACAGTTCTTC | CASSFDRGQKQFF
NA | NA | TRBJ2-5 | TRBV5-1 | TGCGCCAGCAGCTTGGGGAGTATCGCGGATACCCAGTACTTC | CASSLGSIADTQYF
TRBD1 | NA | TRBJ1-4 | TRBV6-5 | TGTGCCAGCAGTTACTCCGGGACAGGGGCTGAAAAACTGTTTTTT | CASSYSGTGAEKLFF
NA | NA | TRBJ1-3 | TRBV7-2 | TGTGCCAGCAGCTTAGGACCTTGGAGCTCTGGAAACACCATATATTTT | CASSLGPWSSGNTIYF
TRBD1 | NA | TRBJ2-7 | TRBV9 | TGTGCCAGTTCTGGGGGCCGGGACAGGGGCTACGAGCAGTACTTC | CASSGGRDRGYEQYF
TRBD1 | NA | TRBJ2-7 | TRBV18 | TGTGCCAGCTCACCGGGACAGGGCGGCGAGCAGTACTTC | CASSPGQGGEQYF
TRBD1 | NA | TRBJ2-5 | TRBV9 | TGTGCCAGCAGCGCGGGACAGCCAATGCAAGAGACCCAGTACTTC | CASSAGQPMQETQYF
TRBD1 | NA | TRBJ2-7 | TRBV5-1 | TGCGCCAGCAGCTGGGGACAGGGGACCTACGAGCAGTACTTC | CASSWGQGTYEQYF
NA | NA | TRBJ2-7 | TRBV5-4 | TGTGCCAGCAGCTCGGGTCTACCGCCCTACGAGCAGTACTTC | CASSSGLPPYEQYF
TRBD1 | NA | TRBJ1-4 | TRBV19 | TGTGCCAGTAGCCTTACCGGGACAGGGGGAGAAAAACTGTTTTTT | CASSLTGTGGEKLFF
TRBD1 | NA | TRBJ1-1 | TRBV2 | TGTGCCAGCATCCGACAGGGAGCTGAAGCTTTCTTT | CASIRQGAEAFF
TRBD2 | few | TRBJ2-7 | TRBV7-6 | TGTGCCAGCAGCTTATTTGCGGGGGGTAGGGCCTACGAGCAGTACTTC | CASSLFAGGRAYEQYF
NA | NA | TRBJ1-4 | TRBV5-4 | TGTGCCAGCAGCCCGCGGGGGCGCGACGAAAAACTGTTTTTT | CASSPRGRDEKLFF
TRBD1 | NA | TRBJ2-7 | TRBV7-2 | TGTGCCAGCAGCTTAGAGCCTGGGACAGGGGAGCAGTACTTC | CASSLEPGTGEQYF
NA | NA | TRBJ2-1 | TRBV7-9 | TGTGCCAGCAGCTTGATAGAGACTTACAATGAGCAGTTCTTC | CASSLIETYNEQFF
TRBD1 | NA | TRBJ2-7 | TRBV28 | TGTGCCAGCTACCCCCTCCGTTGGACAGGGAATGTTGGCGAGCAGTACTTC | CASYPLRWTGNVGEQYF
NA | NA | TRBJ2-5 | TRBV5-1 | TGCGCCAGCAGCCTCGAACTATACGCAGCCCAGTACTTC | CASSLELYAAQYF
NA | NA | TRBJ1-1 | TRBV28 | TGTGCCAGCAGTTTTTCTCCAGACACTGAAGCTTTCTTT | CASSFSPDTEAFF
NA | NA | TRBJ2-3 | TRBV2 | TGTGCCAGCAGGGGGGCCGGCACAGATACGCAGTATTTT | CASRGAGTDTQYF
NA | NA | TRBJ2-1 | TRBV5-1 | TGCGCCAGCTACATAAGCTCCTACAATGAGCAGTTCTTC | CASYISSYNEQFF
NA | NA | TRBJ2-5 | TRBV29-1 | TGCAGCGTGGCGGCGGCCCAAGAGACCCAGTACTTC | CSVAAAQETQYF
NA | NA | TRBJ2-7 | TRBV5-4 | TGTGCCAGCAGCTTCGACTCGACGAGCTACGAGCAGTACTTC | CASSFDSTSYEQYF
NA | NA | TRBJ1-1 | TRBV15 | TGTGCCACCAGCAGAGATATGGCAGGGGCTGAAGCTTTCTTT | CATSRDMAGAEAFF
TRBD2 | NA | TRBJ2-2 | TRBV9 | TGTGCCAGCAGCCCAGACTATGGACTAGTCGTGAGGTCCGGGGAGCTGTTTTTT | CASSPDYGLVVRSGELFF
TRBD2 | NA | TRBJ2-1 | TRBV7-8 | TGTGCCAGCAGCATCCTAGCGGGAGGCGACATAACCACCTGGTTCTTC | CASSILAGGDITTWFF
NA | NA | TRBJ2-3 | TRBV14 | TGTGCCAGCAGCCTAGCACCATCCACAGATACGCAGTATTTT | CASSLAPSTDTQYF
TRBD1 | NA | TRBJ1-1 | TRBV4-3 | TGCGCCAGCAGCCAAGATCCCGTACAGGGGTACACTGAAGCTTTCTTT | CASSQDPVQGYTEAFF
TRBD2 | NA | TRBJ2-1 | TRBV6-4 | TGTGCCAGCAGTGACGATAGCGGGGTCGGTGAGCAGTTCTTC | CASSDDSGVGEQFF
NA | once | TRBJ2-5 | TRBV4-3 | TGCGCCAGCAGCCAAGTTCAGGGGTCAGGGGAGACCCAGTACTTC | CASSQVQGSGETQYF
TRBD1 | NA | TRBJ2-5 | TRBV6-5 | TGTGCCAGCAGTTACCCACACCGGGACAGGGGTGCGACCCAGTACTTC | CASSYPHRDRGATQYF
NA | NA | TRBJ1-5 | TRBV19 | TGTGCCAGCAGGGGCAGGAGCAATCAGCCCCAGCATTTT | CASRGRSNQPQHF
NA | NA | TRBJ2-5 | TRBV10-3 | TGTGCCATCAGTGAGTCGAGAGAGACCCAGTACTTC | CAISESRETQYF
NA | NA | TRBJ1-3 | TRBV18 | TGTGCCAGCTCACCGACAGGCTCTGGAAACACCATATATTTT | CASSPTGSGNTIYF
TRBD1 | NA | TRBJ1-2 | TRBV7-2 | TGTGCCAGCAGCTTGAATCCCGGGACAGCCTATGGCTACACCTTC | CASSLNPGTAYGYTF
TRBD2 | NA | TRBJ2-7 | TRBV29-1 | TGCAGCGTTGGGGGGGGGTTTGTGCAGTACTTC | CSVGGGFVQYF
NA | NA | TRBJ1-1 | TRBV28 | TGTGCCAGCAACCCACCGGGGGTCACTGAAGCTTTCTTT | CASNPPGVTEAFF